This TCR beta chain was sequenced during a study of blood T cell repertoires in COVID-19. Turning to the study itself: Material from acute and convalescent COVID-19 was sourced from the United States, Italy and Spain. The analysed material was cDNA or gDNA that came from T cells, B-cell-depleted T cells, or PBMCs.

This CDR3 contains 15 residues. V lost 2 bases and J lost 5, with 15 bases in between. Germline V lookup: CDR1 SEHNR, CDR2 FQNEAQ (reference sequence). In the study's own analysis: For nucleated cells, counts were estimated from reference gene primer amplification. Assay: immunoSEQ multiplex PCR; the TCRdb copy retains only in-frame clones and omits some. The V and J calls and clone size come from that table; D and trimming were worked out from the DNA. This sample carries some 290,000 clones, 75% to 90% of them seen once, and the ten largest clones take 4.6%. The sequencing input was peripheral blood. The receptor's source is a man between 60 and 75 years old who had recovered from COVID-19. The chain recombines TRBV7-9 with TRBJ2-5, with D possibly being TRBD2 (5 bases). The CDR3 bases are TGTGCCAGCAGCTTACCCCTCGTAGGAGGTGAGACCCAGTACTTC. Encoded protein: CASSLPLVGGETQYF.